This TCR beta chain stems from a study of blood T cell repertoires in COVID-19. For the study at large: PBMCs, B-cell-depleted T cells, or T cells provided the cDNA or gDNA that made up the material.

Some clones are missing from TCRdb's copy, which holds only in-frame ones; the method was immunoSEQ multiplex PCR. There are around 300,000 clones in the sample; 88% occur only once, and approximately 1% lies in the top ten. This CDR3 is built from 14 residues. V lost 5 bases, J lost 8 bases, and 13 bases lay in between. Germline CDR1 MNHEY, CDR2 SMNVEV (reference sequence). The chain has TRBV27 and TRBJ1-6; no clear D. This sequence originates from a woman between 25 and 40 years old who had recovered from COVID-19. Sequencing used PBMCs or T cells enriched from blood (not recorded which). The CDR3 reads CASSPNRGDSPLHF. The CDR3, as DNA: TGTGCCAGCAGTCCCAACCGGGGAGATTCACCCCTCCACTTT.